The 23 T cell receptor beta chains below come from one sample, sequenced in a study of T-cell memory formation after mild COVID-19. From the 5' RACE reads, TCRdb called clonotypes with MiXCR, one entry per CDR3 protein. The table records around 110,000 distinct CDR3 sequences, around 12% of them present only once. The sample consisted of PBMCs or a T cell subset sorted from them (not recorded which). These receptors came from an adult woman who had mild COVID-19 (a few samples of this study predate the infection). Cell type and time point are not known.

The CDR3 sequence: CATSDRTGTGPTGELFF. The DNA of the CDR3 is TGTGCCACCAGTGACCGGACCGGGACAGGGCCCACCGGGGAGCTGTTTTTT. The J gene is TRBJ2-2, the V gene TRBV24-1; 9 bases map to TRBD1. The CDR3 consists of 17 residues. Germline-derived CDR1 and CDR2 are KGHDR and SFDVKD. V was clipped by 4 bases and J by 4 bases; unmatched bases: 9.

This chain connects TRBV7-9 to TRBJ2-1, with 12 bases that match TRBD2. CDR1 and CDR2 (germline): SEHNR, FQNEAQ (reference sequence). V trimming: 1 base; J trimming: 6 bases; junction bases outside the gene matches: 4. There are 16 residues in the CDR3. The CDR3 DNA follows: TGTGCCAGCAGCTTAGGACTAGCGGGAGTCCTCAATGAGCAGTTCTTC. This translates into CASSLGLAGVLNEQFF.

This clonotype was counted between two and nine times. This chain connects TRBV2 to TRBJ2-1, with D maybe TRBD1 (6 bases). This CDR3 spans 14 amino acids. V gave up 4 bases and J gave up 9 bases, with 16 bases separating them. Per germline, CDR1 SNHLY and CDR2 FYNNEI. For the CDR3, the DNA is TGTGCCAGCAGTGTCTGGACAGCCCTGGCTGAGCAGTTCTTC. It is translated as CASSVWTALAEQFF.

V usage is TRBV12-3 or TRBV12-4 and J usage is TRBJ2-3; the match to TRBD2 covers 7 bases. The CDR3 consists of 14 residues. The junction had 6 bases not matched to a gene; V was cut back by 9 bases and J by 0 bases. The CDR3 coding sequence is TGTGCCAGTGGGGGGGGACTTAGCACAGATACGCAGTATTTT. Amino acid sequence: CASGGGLSTDTQYF.

V and J are TRBV2 and TRBJ2-7, with no clear D. V was trimmed by 6 bases and J by 7 bases, leaving 16 bases between them. The CDR3 covers 13 residues. CDR1 and CDR2 (germline): SNHLY, FYNNEI. The CDR3 loop reads CASSEIGFREQYV. The CDR3 bases are TGTGCCAGCAGCGAGATCGGGTTCCGAGAGCAGTACGTC.

This clonotype was detected a few times. The CDR3 loop reads CASSDRDRGFHEQFF. The CDR3 DNA sequence: TGTGCCAGCAGCGACCGGGACAGGGGGTTTCATGAGCAGTTCTTC. The chain combines TRBV9 with TRBJ2-1; 11 positions match TRBD1. Germline CDR1 is SGDLS and CDR2 is YYNGEE. The V and J ends lost 3 bases and 8 bases, in that order; junction bases with no gene match: 7. The CDR3 length is 15 residues.

There are a few counts of this clonotype. CDR3 sequence: CASSPRQDFSYEQYF. The CDR3 DNA is TGCGCCAGCAGCCCCAGACAGGACTTCTCCTACGAGCAGTACTTC. The chain couples TRBV4-1 to TRBJ2-7; TRBD1 is a possible D gene (6 bases). The V end lost 4 bases, the J end lost 0 bases, and 13 bases lay between the germline ends. CDR3 size: 15 residues. Germline CDR1 MGHRA, CDR2 YSYEKL.

This clonotype has a count of ten or more. The chain joins TRBV5-1 to TRBJ2-1; no clear D. This CDR3 comprises 16 residues. V lost 0 bases, J lost 7 bases, and 17 bases lay in between. Germline CDR1 reads SGHRS; CDR2 reads YFSETQ. In DNA, the CDR3 is TGCGCCAGCAGCTTGGCTCAGCGACAAAGGTGGAATGAGCAGTTCTTC. Protein sequence: CASSLAQRQRWNEQFF.

This clonotype came up a few times. The CDR3 region has the DNA TGTGCCAGCAGTCCCCCCTACAGACACAGTAGGAGCTCCGAGCAGTACTTC. Encoded protein: CASSPPYRHSRSSEQYF. The chain carries TRBV2 and TRBJ2-7; no clear D gene. CDR1 is SNHLY and CDR2 is FYNNEI in the germline V gene. Between the trimmed V and J ends, which lost 5 bases and 6 bases, there was a span of 26 bases. CDR3 length: 17 amino acids.

In this sample, this clonotype turned up a few times. DNA for the CDR3: TGCAGTGCTAGTGACGGGGCGTACAATGAGCAGTTCTTC. Amino acid sequence: CSASDGAYNEQFF. The J gene is TRBJ2-1, the V gene TRBV20-1, with D perhaps TRBD1 or TRBD2 (5 bases each). The CDR3 spans 13 residues. V was cut by 3 bases and J by 4 bases, with 10 bases left in between. Germline values: CDR1 DFQATT, CDR2 SNEGSKA (reference sequence).

This clonotype is a singleton in its sample. J is TRBJ2-5 and V is TRBV24-1, with D unresolved. Trimming shortened V by 3 bases and J by 4 bases, and 11 bases separated the two germline ends. This CDR3 region has 14 residues. Per germline, CDR1 KGHDR and CDR2 SFDVKD. CDR3 DNA sequence: TGTGCCACCAGTGATGTACTTGGCGGAGAGACCCAGTACTTC. Translating gives CATSDVLGGETQYF.

The chain combines TRBV5-1 with TRBJ2-3; D gene ambiguous. CDR3 length: 13 amino acids. The germline V gene has CDR1 SGHRS and CDR2 YFSETQ. V lost 4 bases, J lost 5 bases, and 11 bases lay in between. This CDR3 reads CASSPRPLDTQYF. CDR3 nucleotides: TGCGCCAGCAGCCCGAGACCGCTAGATACGCAGTATTTT.

This clonotype has more than one count but fewer than ten. The V gene is TRBV19, the J gene TRBJ2-7; TRBD1 matches at 8 bases. The CDR3 sequence is 14 residues long. J was trimmed by 4 bases and V by 6 bases; bases with no gene match: 8. Germline lookup yields CDR1 LNHDA and CDR2 SQIVND (reference sequence). CDR3 nucleotides: TGTGCCAGTAGCCACAGGGGGAAGAGGTACGAGCAGTACTTC. It codes for CASSHRGKRYEQYF. Filled out from reference TRBV19 and TRBJ2-7, the complete variable domain reads DGGITQSPKYLFRKEGQNVTLSCEQNLNHDAMYWYRQDPGQGLRLIYYSQIVNDFQKGDIAEGYSVSREKKESFPLTVTSAQKNPTAFYLCASSHRGKRYEQYFGPGTRLTVT.

This chain joins TRBV20-1 and TRBJ1-1; the match to TRBD1 covers 11 bases. Looked up from germline, CDR1 is DFQATT and CDR2 is SNEGSKA (reference sequence). The V segment lost 6 bases and the J segment 2 bases; nucleotides outside the gene matches: 5. The CDR3 consists of 14 residues. CDR3 coding DNA: TGCAGTGCGGGAGGGACAGGGGGAAACACTGAAGCTTTCTTT. The encoded protein is CSAGGTGGNTEAFF.

This clonotype was seen repeatedly, ten times or more. J is TRBJ2-3 and V is TRBV29-1; tentative D call: TRBD1 (6 bases). The V and J ends lost 4 bases and 6 bases respectively, with 17 bases between them. Germline CDR1 and CDR2: SQVTM and ANQGSEA. The CDR3 consists of 14 residues. The CDR3 loop reads CSVVYRERYDTQYF. The CDR3 region has the DNA TGCAGCGTTGTTTACAGGGAGCGCTACGATACGCAGTATTTT.

CDR3 region: CASSEAGLAGITDTQYF. As DNA, the CDR3 is TGTGCCAGCAGTGAAGCAGGCCTAGCGGGGATCACAGATACGCAGTATTTT. The chain recombines TRBV2 with TRBJ2-3; TRBD2 agrees at 9 bases. From germline, CDR1 is SNHLY and CDR2 FYNNEI. The CDR3 totals 17 residues. V lost 0 bases to trimming and J lost 2 bases; unmatched junction nucleotides: 6.

The chain links TRBV20-1 to TRBJ2-7; 8 positions match TRBD2. With V trimmed by 3 bases and J by 2 bases, 15 bases remained unmatched. In germline, CDR1 is DFQATT, CDR2 SNEGSKA (reference sequence). The CDR3 loop spans 17 amino acids. This chain's CDR3 is CSARTFGGRTATYEQYF. The CDR3 nucleotides are TGCAGTGCTAGGACCTTCGGCGGGAGGACCGCCACCTACGAGCAGTACTTC.

J is TRBJ1-1 and V is TRBV29-1; D is uncertain. Between the trimmed V and J ends, which lost 6 bases and 3 bases, there was a span of 11 bases. There are 12 residues in the CDR3. Germline assignment: CDR1 SQVTM and CDR2 ANQGSEA. DNA of the CDR3: TGCAGCGTCGCCACAGAAGACACTGAAGCTTTCTTT. The encoded protein is CSVATEDTEAFF. The full variable domain, in which reference TRBV29-1 and TRBJ1-1 provide the parts outside the CDR3, is SAVISQKPSRDICQRGTSLTIQCQVDSQVTMMFWYRQQPGQSLTLIATANQGSEATYESGFVIDKFPISRPNLTFSTLTVSNMSPEDSSIYLCSVATEDTEAFFGQGTRLTVV.

In this sample, this clonotype turned up a few times. This chain connects TRBV7-3 to TRBJ1-2; possible D gene TRBD1, 5 bases. The length of the CDR3 is 13 residues. Germline loops: CDR1 SGHTA, CDR2 FQGTGA. The V gene lost 5 bases and the J gene lost 8 bases, with 15 bases spanning the gap. CDR3 region: CASSRGTLCGYTF. The DNA of the CDR3 is TGTGCCAGCAGCCGCGGGACCCTATGCGGCTACACCTTC. Filled out from reference TRBV7-3 and TRBJ1-2, the complete variable domain reads GAGVSQTPSNKVTEKGKYVELRCDPISGHTALYWYRQSLGQGPEFLIYFQGTGAADDSGLPNDRFFAVRPEGSVSTLKIQRTERGDSAVYLCASSRGTLCGYTFGSGTRLTVV.

This clonotype was observed a few times. The V gene is TRBV20-1, the J gene TRBJ2-7; TRBD1 matches 7 bases. The CDR3 totals 14 residues. The V and J ends lost 7 bases and 3 bases, in that order; junction bases with no gene match: 12. The germline V gene encodes CDR1 DFQATT and CDR2 SNEGSKA (reference sequence). The CDR3 DNA reads TGCAGTGTGCTAGATACGGACAGGAACTACGAGCAGTACTTC. Protein sequence: CSVLDTDRNYEQYF.

This chain uses TRBV6-2 or TRBV6-3 with TRBJ1-2; 7 positions agree with TRBD1. CDR1 and CDR2 from the germline V gene are MNHEY and SVGEGT. The J segment lost 8 bases and the V segment lost 2 bases, leaving 5 bases of the junction unmatched. CDR3 length: 13 residues. The CDR3 sequence: CASSYETGDGYTF. In DNA, the CDR3 is TGTGCCAGCAGTTACGAAACAGGGGACGGCTACACCTTC.

The V gene is TRBV9, the J gene TRBJ2-1; D is perhaps TRBD1 or TRBD2 (5 bases each). This CDR3 region has 16 residues. Trimming cost V 2 bases and J 2 bases, with 14 bases left between them. Germline V CDR1 and CDR2: SGDLS, YYNGEE. CDR3 nucleotides: TGTGCCAGCAGCGTTCTCGACAGACTAACCTACAATGAGCAGTTCTTC. Translated, it gives CASSVLDRLTYNEQFF. The full variable domain, in which reference TRBV9 and TRBJ2-1 provide the parts outside the CDR3, is DSGVTQTPKHLITATGQRVTLRCSPRSGDLSVYWYQQSLDQGLQFLIQYYNGEERAKGNILERFSAQQFPDLHSELNLSSLELGDSALYFCASSVLDRLTYNEQFFGPGTRLTVL.

This clonotype came up a few times. The chain recombines TRBV9 with TRBJ2-7, with TRBD1 matching 12 bases. After removal of 4 bases from V and 7 bases from J, the junction contained 9 bases not matched to a gene. Germline CDR1 and CDR2: SGDLS and YYNGEE. The length of the CDR3 is 15 residues. The CDR3 loop is CASSQGGQGAVEQYF. CDR3 coding DNA: TGTGCCAGCAGCCAGGGGGGACAGGGGGCTGTTGAGCAGTACTTC.